The 21 T cell receptor beta chains listed next were all sequenced from one sample in a study of shared clonotypes between healthy human individuals. Some clones are missing from TCRdb's copy, which holds only in-frame ones; the method was immunoSEQ multiplex PCR. The data hold 2,500,000 or so clones, with 85% to 95% observed a single time. Sequenced sample: naive CD4+ T cells from PBMCs. Subset of the sample: CD45RA+ positively selected. These receptors all come from a man aged 18 to 30 in good health. Some clones in this sample may be carry-over from other donors' samples.

This chain joins TRBV19 and TRBJ2-7, with D maybe TRBD1 (5 bases). V was clipped by 5 bases and J by 5 bases, with 10 bases between them. The CDR3 runs to 12 residues. Germline V CDR1 and CDR2: LNHDA, SQIVND (reference sequence). In DNA form, the CDR3 reads TGTGCCAGTAGTCCCGACAGCAACGAGCAGTACTTC. Translating gives CASSPDSNEQYF.

The J gene is TRBJ2-7, the V gene TRBV9, with TRBD2 matching 8 bases. This CDR3 has 13 residues. Germline CDR1 and CDR2: SGDLS and YYNGEE. The ends lost 0 bases at V and 9 bases at J; junction bases unmatched: 5. The CDR3 nucleotides are TGTGCCAGCAGCGTAGAGCTAGCGGGCATGCAGTACTTC. It is translated as CASSVELAGMQYF.

The genes are TRBV5-1 and TRBJ2-7; 7 bases line up with TRBD1. Germline V gene sequence: CDR1 SGHRS, CDR2 YFSETQ. The CDR3 totals 14 residues. V trimming: 1 base; J trimming: 2 bases; junction bases outside the gene matches: 3. This chain's CDR3 is CASSLNRGTYEQYF. CDR3 DNA sequence: TGCGCCAGCAGCTTGAACAGGGGCACCTACGAGCAGTACTTC. Together with reference TRBV5-1 and TRBJ2-7, the CDR3 gives the full variable domain: KAGVTQTPRYLIKTRGQQVTLSCSPISGHRSVSWYQQTPGQGLQFLFEYFSETQRNKGNFPGRFSGRQFSNSRSEMNVSTLELGDSALYLCASSLNRGTYEQYFGPGTRLTVT.

The gene calls are TRBV5-1 and TRBJ2-7, with 9 bases matching TRBD1. Germline V gene lookup returns CDR1 SGHRS and CDR2 YFSETQ. This CDR3 spans 15 amino acids. V shed 4 bases, J shed 3 bases, and the junction held 8 bases outside the gene matches. CDR3 nucleotides: TGCGCCAGCAGCCGGTCGGACAGGGGAGGCTACGAGCAGTACTTC. Encoded protein: CASSRSDRGGYEQYF. The full variable domain, rest sourced from reference TRBV5-1 and TRBJ2-7, is KAGVTQTPRYLIKTRGQQVTLSCSPISGHRSVSWYQQTPGQGLQFLFEYFSETQRNKGNFPGRFSGRQFSNSRSEMNVSTLELGDSALYLCASSRSDRGGYEQYFGPGTRLTVT.

This clone was seen a single time. The chain combines TRBV11-3 with TRBJ2-7, with D perhaps matching TRBD1 or TRBD2 (5 bases each). Trimming took 5 bases from V and 0 from J, leaving 11 bases between them. The CDR3 runs 14 residues. Per germline, CDR1 SGHNT and CDR2 YENEEA. The CDR3 loop is CASSGKGSSYEQYF. Here the CDR3 DNA reads TGTGCCAGCAGCGGCAAGGGGAGCTCCTACGAGCAGTACTTC.

The J gene is TRBJ2-5, the V gene TRBV5-4; perhaps D is TRBD1 or TRBD2 (7 bases each). Germline values: CDR1 SGHNT, CDR2 YYREEE (reference sequence). Trimming took off 0 bases at V and 5 bases at J, with 17 bases between the two ends. The CDR3 extends over 16 amino acids. The CDR3, as DNA: TGTGCCAGCAGCTTGGTTCAGGGGGGGCTGGAGGAGACCCAGTACTTC. It codes for CASSLVQGGLEETQYF.

A note on this clone: Other DNA sequences from this sample encode an identical CDR3 as well. The chain combines TRBV28 with TRBJ2-7; 10 nucleotides match TRBD2. V was clipped by 7 bases and J by 3 bases; unmatched bases: 0. The CDR3 totals 12 residues. Germline lookup yields CDR1 MDHEN and CDR2 SYDVKM. The CDR3 here is CASTSGSYEQYF. CDR3 DNA sequence: TGTGCCAGCACTAGCGGGAGCTACGAGCAGTACTTC. Full variable domain (outside the CDR3, taken from reference TRBV28 and TRBJ2-7): DVKVTQSSRYLVKRTGEKVFLECVQDMDHENMFWYRQDPGLGLRLIYFSYDVKMKEKGDIPEGYSVSREKKERFSLILESASTNQTSMYLCASTSGSYEQYFGPGTRLTVT.

V is TRBV4-3 and J is TRBJ2-3; D is unclear. The V and J ends lost 0 bases and 2 bases respectively, with 6 bases between them. Germline V gives CDR1 LGHNA, CDR2 YSLEER. The length of the CDR3 is 14 residues. CDR3 coding DNA: TGCGCCAGCAGCCAAGAGCTACCCACAGATACGCAGTATTTT. Residues: CASSQELPTDTQYF.

The V and J genes are TRBV4-2 and TRBJ1-1, with 7 bases matching TRBD1. The germline V gene encodes CDR1 LGHNA and CDR2 YNFKEQ. The CDR3 is made up of 16 amino acids. V lost 3 bases to trimming and J lost 1 base; unmatched junction nucleotides: 8. The DNA for the CDR3 is TGTGCCAGCAGCCAGGCGCCGGGACAGAAGAACACTGAAGCTTTCTTT. Translation gives CASSQAPGQKNTEAFF.

The gene calls are TRBV14 and TRBJ1-4; unclear D gene. The CDR3 extends over 15 amino acids. Germline V CDR1 and CDR2: SGHDN, FVKESK. The V end was cut by 0 bases, the J end by 1 base, with 6 bases between. CDR3 bases: TGTGCCAGCAGCCAAGATTACAGAACTAATGAAAAACTGTTTTTT. It translates to CASSQDYRTNEKLFF. The full variable domain, rest sourced from reference TRBV14 and TRBJ1-4, is EAGVTQFPSHSVIEKGQTVTLRCDPISGHDNLYWYRRVMGKEIKFLLHFVKESKQDESGMPNNRFLAERTGGTYSTLKVQPAELEDSGVYFCASSQDYRTNEKLFFGSGTQLSVL.

This clone occurred once. The chain recombines TRBV9 with TRBJ2-7; perhaps D is TRBD1 or TRBD2 (5 bases each). V lost 1 base to trimming and J lost 2 bases, with 16 bases between them. The CDR3 has 16 residues. Germline values: CDR1 SGDLS, CDR2 YYNGEE. The CDR3 coding sequence is TGTGCCAGCAGCGTACCCCCGAGGGACCAAGCCTACGAGCAGTACTTC. Protein: CASSVPPRDQAYEQYF.

The V gene is TRBV10-3, the J gene TRBJ2-5, with 10 positions matching TRBD2. CDR3 length: 13 residues. The V gene's germline CDR1 is ENHRY and CDR2 SYGVKD. The trim removed 10 bases at V and 4 bases at J, leaving 6 bases unmatched. The CDR3: CATGSGRRETQYF. CDR3 coding DNA: TGTGCCACCGGTAGCGGGAGGCGAGAGACCCAGTACTTC.

This clone was counted once. This chain uses TRBV7-2 with TRBJ2-1; 7 bases match TRBD1. J was trimmed by 1 base and V by 4 bases; bases with no gene match: 1. The CDR3 sequence is 14 residues long. Germline V gives CDR1 SGHTA, CDR2 FQGNSA. CDR3 protein: CASSWDRSYNEQFF. For the CDR3, the DNA is TGTGCCAGCAGCTGGGACAGATCCTACAATGAGCAGTTCTTC.

V usage is TRBV5-1 and J usage is TRBJ1-2; no firm D call. Germline V gene sequence: CDR1 SGHRS, CDR2 YFSETQ. The CDR3 spans 12 residues. Trimming removed 4 bases at V and 7 bases at J, with 11 bases between. CDR3 residues: CASSEGLRGYTF. The CDR3 coding sequence is TGCGCCAGCAGCGAGGGCTTGCGTGGCTACACCTTC.

The table lists this clone with a count of one. Other DNA sequences within the sample encode an identical CDR3. The V gene is TRBV6-5, the J gene TRBJ2-7, with 8 bases matching TRBD2. Germline-derived CDR1 and CDR2 are MNHEY and SVGAGI. V lost 0 bases to trimming and J lost 3 bases; unmatched junction nucleotides: 4. The CDR3 length is 15 residues. The CDR3 DNA reads TGTGCCAGCAGTTACTCGAGGCTAGCGGGCTACGAGCAGTACTTC. Its translation is CASSYSRLAGYEQYF.

The gene calls are TRBV28 and TRBJ2-3, with TRBD2 matching over 11 bases. The CDR3 loop spans 15 amino acids. Unmatched junction bases numbered 8, after V lost 8 bases and J lost 4 bases. Germline loops: CDR1 MDHEN, CDR2 SYDVKM. The CDR3 DNA reads TGTGCCAGCGGAACTAGCGGGAGATATGCAGATACGCAGTATTTT. Translated: CASGTSGRYADTQYF.

The chain uses TRBV4-2 and TRBJ1-5; D gene uncertain. V lost 6 bases and J 6 bases, leaving 12 bases between the germline ends. The germline gives CDR1 LGHNA, CDR2 YNFKEQ. The CDR3 is made up of 13 amino acids. DNA for the CDR3: TGTGCCAGCAGTCATTCAGGTGGTCAGCCCCAGCATTTT. It yields the protein CASSHSGGQPQHF.

The chain carries TRBV27 and TRBJ2-5; 7 bases agree with TRBD1. CDR3 length: 19 amino acids. V gave up 5 bases and J gave up 4 bases; unmatched junction bases: 22. CDR1 is MNHEY and CDR2 is SMNVEV in the germline V gene (reference sequence). This CDR3 is CASSQTYRSTLTGSETQYF. CDR3 nucleotides: TGTGCCAGCAGTCAGACCTACCGCAGTACCCTGACAGGGTCAGAGACCCAGTACTTC.

Turning to this clone: A junction end diverges from the germline sequence, so it may reflect a read error. The V and J genes are TRBV11-2 and TRBJ1-3; 7 bases agree with TRBD1. The CDR3 has 11 amino acids. In germline, CDR1 is SGHAT, CDR2 FQNNGV. The CDR3 reads CVSSQGGTIYF. The CDR3 DNA follows: TGTGTCAGCAGCCAGGGGGGGACCATATATTTT.

The V call is TRBV6-6, the J call TRBJ2-7; D might be TRBD1 or TRBD2, each matching 5 bases. Per the germline V gene, CDR1 is MNHNY and CDR2 is SVGAGI (reference sequence). Trimming cost V 2 bases and J 6 bases, with 17 bases left between them. This CDR3 has 15 residues. The CDR3 is CASSYGLGTPGEQYF. CDR3 bases: TGTGCCAGCAGTTACGGCCTCGGGACCCCGGGCGAGCAGTACTTC.

The V call is TRBV27, the J call TRBJ2-5; TRBD1 matches at 9 bases. Germline lookup yields CDR1 MNHEY and CDR2 SMNVEV (reference sequence). This CDR3 is built from 16 residues. The V gene end was trimmed by 4 bases and the J gene end by 1 base; junction bases not matched to a gene: 7. The CDR3 region is CASSSHRGPSQETQYF. The CDR3, as DNA: TGTGCCAGCAGTTCCCACAGGGGGCCTAGCCAAGAGACCCAGTACTTC.